This entry lists 2 T cell receptor beta chains sequenced from one sample in a study of radiation and T cells in renal cell carcinoma. Here immunoSEQ multiplex PCR was the method, and the copy in TCRdb shows in-frame clones only, minus some. The profile shows about 77,000 clones, less than 90% of them singletons. Documented time point: blood 4 weeks post-SBRT, at nephrectomy. Indicated treatment: 15 Gy SBRT to primary tumor, nephrectomy 4 weeks later. Sample: blood, taken from a patient whose treatment included radiotherapy and nephrectomy. The receptors come from an older woman with renal cell carcinoma.

J is TRBJ2-5 and V is TRBV11-2, with D possibly being TRBD1 or TRBD2 (6 bases each). The length of the CDR3 is 14 residues. CDR1 is SGHAT and CDR2 is FQNNGV in the germline V gene. The V and J ends lost 2 bases and 7 bases respectively, with 14 bases between them. The CDR3 sequence is CASSLQGGSGTQYF. The CDR3 coding sequence is TGTGCCAGCAGCTTACAAGGGGGGTCAGGGACCCAGTACTTC.

The J gene is TRBJ2-2, the V gene TRBV27; D is possibly TRBD1 (6 bases). The germline V and J ends were trimmed by 6 bases and 2 bases, with 13 bases remaining between them. This CDR3 contains 15 residues. Germline V lookup: CDR1 MNHEY, CDR2 SMNVEV (reference sequence). The CDR3 DNA reads as TGTGCCAGCAGGGGGCAGGGGTTTAACACCGGGGAGCTGTTTTTT. This codes for CASRGQGFNTGELFF.